This T cell receptor beta chain was profiled in a study of Graves' ophthalmopathy and Graves' hyperthyroidism. About the research overall: Peripheral blood was obtained at first diagnosis, ahead of any treatment.

Regarding the study as a whole: For separating ophthalmopathy from stable hyperthyroidism, a 13-signature model gave 87.88% sensitivity and 81.08% specificity.

About this clonotype: The antigen remains undetermined.

Enrollment excluded any patients with other autoimmune diseases, uncontrolled infections, pregnancy or lactation. Each diagnosis was determined on the basis of clinical symptoms, serum thyroxine, TRAb, thyroid ultrasound and orbital computed tomography. Using RNA transcripts, the TCR beta CDR3 regions were amplified. The first round was an RT-PCR with HTBI primers, and the second round was a multiplex PCR. One entry per CDR3 protein, called by TCRdb with MiXCR from the multiplex PCR reads. The sample has more than 550,000 distinct CDR3 sequences; roughly two fifths are singletons. The sequence came from an adult man with Graves' ophthalmopathy. The source material was peripheral blood.

CDR3 sequence: CASGNGAGHQPQHF. Written as DNA, the CDR3 is TGTGCCAGCGGGAACGGGGCAGGCCATCAGCCCCAGCATTTT. The chain links TRBV27 to TRBJ1-5, with a weak D call TRBD1 (5 bases). CDR3 length: 14 residues. The germline gives CDR1 MNHEY, CDR2 SMNVEV (reference sequence). The germline V and J ends were trimmed by 8 bases and 5 bases, with 16 bases remaining between them.